This TCR beta chain was recovered during a study of shared clonotypes between healthy human individuals. On the study more broadly: Samples came from a couple of female and three male donors aged 18 to 49. Three CD4 naive, three CD4 memory, two CD8 naive and one CD8 memory plate were used per donor.

This CDR3 region has 15 residues. Trimming removed 2 bases at V and 1 base at J, with 9 bases between. Germline loops: CDR1 SGHAT, CDR2 FQDESV (reference sequence). Profiled with immunoSEQ multiplex PCR; TCRdb holds only in-frame clones, not every one. The table lists roughly 1 million clones, more than 75% of them singletons. This clone was picked up one time. The clonotype was recovered from a man between 18 and 29 years old in good health. Some clones in this sample may be carry-over from other donors' samples. The genes are TRBV11-1 and TRBJ2-1; D is possibly TRBD1 or TRBD2 (5 bases each). Sample: memory CD4+ T cells from PBMCs. Subset: CD45RA-negative fraction. For the CDR3, the DNA is TGTGCCAGCAGCTTACGGGGCGGTTCCTACAATGAGCAGTTCTTC. It specifies CASSLRGGSYNEQFF.